This T cell receptor beta chain was recorded in a study of response to subunit inactivated influenza vaccine. Study-level results: Each seasonal influenza vaccination, the authors suggested, recruits few new T cells.

On this clonotype: Its antigen is unidentified.

TCRdb processed the RT-PCR reads anew with MiXCR; each CDR3 protein has one entry. Of 540,000 or so distinct CDR3 sequences listed, under 15% are singletons. The CDR3 covers 14 residues. Germline CDR1 and CDR2: SGDLS and YYNGEE. Trimming took 5 bases from V and 0 from J, leaving 9 bases between them. The chain carries TRBV9 and TRBJ1-3; possible D gene TRBD1, 6 bases. The source was PBMCs from blood, collected roughly 47 days after vaccination. The TCR comes from a man aged 45 to 65 who received an inactivated influenza vaccine. CDR3 nucleotide sequence: TGTGCCAGCAGTACAGGGAACTCTGGAAACACCATATATTTT. Protein sequence: CASSTGNSGNTIYF.